These 22 T cell receptor beta chains were all obtained from the same sample, sequenced in a study of post-analysis software for immune sequencing data. Findings and limits, study-wide: Roughly 5 TRBV segments occurring more often in patients than controls included TRBV5-6, TRBV5-1 and TRBV20-1.

Their cognate antigens are unknown. The TCR beta cDNA libraries contained unique molecular identifiers. TCRdb fed the PCR reads into MiXCR, producing one record per CDR3 protein. The sample consists of about 620,000 distinct CDR3 sequences, roughly 40% of them appearing once. Material for sequencing was blood. The receptors were gathered from a girl between 5 and 17 years old with multiple sclerosis.

The chain is built from TRBV11-2 and TRBJ2-3, with D possibly being TRBD2 (6 bases). Trimming took off 0 bases at V and 0 bases at J, with 19 bases between the two ends. Germline V gene data show CDR1 as SGHAT and CDR2 as FQNNGV. The CDR3 consists of 19 residues. This chain's CDR3 is CASSLDHFGGKGSTDTQYF. DNA of the CDR3: TGTGCCAGCAGCTTAGACCACTTTGGGGGGAAGGGGAGCACAGATACGCAGTATTTT.

The V gene is TRBV7-2, the J gene TRBJ1-1, with 8 bases that match TRBD1. CDR1 and CDR2 (germline): SGHTA, FQGNSA. The V gene end was trimmed by 5 bases and the J gene end by 5 bases; junction bases not matched to a gene: 13. This CDR3 comprises 16 residues. This CDR3 reads CASSPPHRGARTEAFF. Written as DNA, the CDR3 is TGTGCCAGCAGCCCCCCCCACAGGGGGGCGAGGACTGAAGCTTTCTTT.

Written as DNA, the CDR3 is TGTGCCAGCAGTGAAGGGACAGGGGTCACAGATACGCAGTATTTT. Amino acids: CASSEGTGVTDTQYF. The chain recombines TRBV6-1 with TRBJ2-3; 9 nucleotides line up with TRBD1. CDR3 length equals 15 residues. Unmatched junction bases numbered 1, after V lost 1 base and J lost 2 bases. Per germline, CDR1 MNHNS and CDR2 SASEGT.

As concerns this clonotype: An end of the junction does not agree with germline; a read error may underlie this. The chain joins TRBV7-9 to TRBJ2-7; possibly TRBD1 or TRBD2 for D (6 bases each). Judging by the DNA end, TRBJ2-5 fits better; the J call may be wrong. The CDR3 runs 15 residues. Germline CDR1 is SEHNR and CDR2 is FQNEAQ (reference sequence). For the CDR3, the DNA is TGTACCAGCAGCTTAGGAGGGGGAGGACAAGGGACCCAGTACTTC. Encoded protein: CTSSLGGGGQGTQYF.

The chain couples TRBV6-1 to TRBJ1-1; no clear D gene. The CDR3 length is 15 residues. Germline V gene lookup returns CDR1 MNHNS and CDR2 SASEGT. The germline V and J ends were trimmed by 4 bases and 0 bases, with 12 bases remaining between them. Written as DNA, the CDR3 is TGTGCCAGCAGTGGAATGGTCTGGGTGAACACTGAAGCTTTCTTT. Residues: CASSGMVWVNTEAFF.

The chain recombines TRBV4-1 with TRBJ2-1; 9 bases are shared with TRBD2. This CDR3 is 14 amino acids long. The trim removed 3 bases at V and 8 bases at J, leaving 5 bases unmatched. The germline gives CDR1 MGHRA, CDR2 YSYEKL. The CDR3 nucleotides read TGCGCCAGCAGCCAGGGCGGGAGGGCCGATGAGCAGTTCTTC. Its protein product is CASSQGGRADEQFF.

The chain has TRBV29-1 and TRBJ2-1, with D unresolved. The V gene lost 4 bases and the J gene lost 5 bases, with 18 bases spanning the gap. CDR1 SQVTM and CDR2 ANQGSEA come from the germline V gene. The CDR3 is 15 residues long. CDR3 DNA sequence: TGCAGCGTTGGGGCCGCCTGGGCAGAGAACAATGAGCAGTTCTTC. Translating it yields CSVGAAWAENNEQFF.

Turning to this clonotype: Germline and junction disagree at one end, which may indicate a read error. This chain uses TRBV6-5 with TRBJ1-2, with 7 positions matching TRBD1. The germline CDR1 and CDR2 sequences are MNHEY and SVGAGI. This CDR3 contains 14 residues. The CDR3 sequence is CASSGTVSKYGYTF. The CDR3 nucleotides read TGTGCCAGCAGCGGGACAGTCTCTAAGTATGGCTACACCTTC.

In this sample, this clonotype turned up a few times. The chain has TRBV29-1 and TRBJ2-1; D not certain. The CDR3 covers 14 residues. Trimming cost V 1 base and J 5 bases, with 12 bases left between them. Germline V gives CDR1 SQVTM, CDR2 ANQGSEA. The CDR3 sequence: CSVEGPLVNNEQFF. The CDR3 DNA sequence: TGCAGCGTTGAAGGCCCGCTAGTTAACAATGAGCAGTTCTTC.

In regard to this clonotype: Given a much more abundant clone one base away, this may be a read error. This rearrangement joins TRBV27 to TRBJ2-1; 11 nucleotides align to TRBD2. Germline lookup yields CDR1 MNHEY and CDR2 SMNVEV (reference sequence). The CDR3 consists of 14 residues. The trim removed 7 bases at V and 10 bases at J, leaving 9 bases unmatched. CDR3 nucleotide sequence: TGTGCCAGCAAAATAGCGGGAGGGCTCTACGAGCAGTTCTTC. Translated: CASKIAGGLYEQFF.

A few counts support this clonotype. The J gene is TRBJ2-5, the V gene TRBV29-1; possible D gene TRBD2, 6 bases. This CDR3 spans 15 amino acids. CDR1 SQVTM and CDR2 ANQGSEA come from the germline V gene. Trimming took off 1 base at V and 2 bases at J, with 14 bases between the two ends. The CDR3, as DNA: TGCAGCGTTGAAGTGGAGGGGCGGTTTCAAGAGACCCAGTACTTC. Translation: CSVEVEGRFQETQYF.

The chain recombines TRBV27 with TRBJ2-1; D unclear. The CDR3 totals 14 residues. V was cut by 3 bases and J by 6 bases, with 12 bases left in between. Germline assignment: CDR1 MNHEY and CDR2 SMNVEV (reference sequence). The CDR3 nucleotides are TGTGCCAGCAGTTTCCCCTATCAGCTCAATGAGCAGTTCTTC. It encodes CASSFPYQLNEQFF.

V is TRBV7-9 and J is TRBJ2-1; 14 bases agree with TRBD2. The CDR3 runs to 20 residues. After removal of 4 bases from V and 6 bases from J, the junction contained 17 bases not matched to a gene. From germline, CDR1 is SEHNR and CDR2 FQNEAQ (reference sequence). CDR3 sequence reads: CASSSIGLATSGRARNEQFF. In DNA form, the CDR3 reads TGTGCCAGCAGCTCAATTGGGTTGGCGACTAGCGGGAGGGCCCGCAATGAGCAGTTCTTC.

The chain is built from TRBV14 and TRBJ1-6; the match to TRBD1 covers 10 bases. J was trimmed by 10 bases and V by 4 bases; bases with no gene match: 7. The germline V gene encodes CDR1 SGHDN and CDR2 FVKESK. This CDR3 has 15 amino acids. The CDR3 DNA is TGTGCCAGCAGCCTCCTGGGACAGGGGACCTCACCCCTCCACTTT. It codes for CASSLLGQGTSPLHF.

The chain links TRBV4-1 to TRBJ1-1; D remains unclear. The CDR3 extends over 15 amino acids. CDR1 is MGHRA and CDR2 is YSYEKL in the germline V gene. With 0 bases removed from V and 3 bases from J, the gap between germline ends came to 11 bases. The CDR3 DNA is TGCGCCAGCAGCCAAGATTGGCAGGCTGACACTGAAGCTTTCTTT. Translating it yields CASSQDWQADTEAFF.

This chain uses TRBV7-8 with TRBJ2-6; no clear D. Trimming pared 10 bases from V and 1 base from J, leaving 11 bases between. Germline CDR1 SGHVS, CDR2 FQNEAQ. The CDR3 spans 14 residues. This chain's CDR3 is CAIRNRSGANVLTF. The CDR3 DNA sequence: TGTGCCATCCGAAATCGTTCTGGGGCCAACGTCCTGACTTTC. The full variable domain, in which reference TRBV7-8 and TRBJ2-6 provide the parts outside the CDR3, is GAGVSQSPRYKVAKRGQDVALRCDPISGHVSLFWYQQALGQGPEFLTYFQNEAQLDKSGLPSDRFFAERPEGSVSTLKIQRTQQEDSAVYLCAIRNRSGANVLTFGAGSRLTVL.

V is TRBV12-3 or TRBV12-4 and J is TRBJ2-3; 14 bases align to TRBD2. Trimming removed 1 base from V and 2 bases from J; junction bases left unmatched: 5. This CDR3 spans 18 amino acids. This chain's CDR3 is CASSLGPGLAGATDTQYF. The CDR3 coding sequence is TGTGCCAGCAGTTTAGGCCCGGGACTAGCGGGAGCCACAGATACGCAGTATTTT.

This clonotype was seen only a few times. The chain is built from TRBV5-1 and TRBJ2-5; TRBD1 matches at 11 bases. CDR3 length equals 16 residues. The V gene's germline CDR1 is SGHRS and CDR2 YFSETQ. The junction had 11 bases not matched to a gene; V was cut back by 3 bases and J by 7 bases. The CDR3: CASSSLSPGQGGTQYF. CDR3 bases: TGCGCCAGCAGCTCCTTGTCACCGGGACAGGGGGGGACCCAGTACTTC.

The chain couples TRBV20-1 to TRBJ2-7, with 9 bases that match TRBD2. The CDR3 has 12 amino acids. Trimming removed 6 bases from V and 5 bases from J; junction bases left unmatched: 5. Per the germline V gene, CDR1 is DFQATT and CDR2 is SNEGSKA (reference sequence). The CDR3 bases are TGCAGTGCCGATAGCGGGGGCGACGAGCAGTACTTC. This sequence encodes CSADSGGDEQYF.

This clonotype occurred a few times. The chain carries TRBV20-1 and TRBJ2-5; unclear D gene. The germline V gene encodes CDR1 DFQATT and CDR2 SNEGSKA (reference sequence). The CDR3 length is 9 residues. The V end lost 4 bases, the J end lost 3 bases, and 0 bases lay between the germline ends. CDR3 amino acids: CSAKETQYF. In nucleotides, the CDR3 is TGCAGTGCTAAAGAGACCCAGTACTTC.

This clonotype showed up just a few times. This chain uses TRBV29-1 with TRBJ2-7; no firm D call. The germline V gene encodes CDR1 SQVTM and CDR2 ANQGSEA. CDR3 length: 13 residues. Trimming removed 4 bases at V and 2 bases at J, with 12 bases between. CDR3 in DNA: TGCAGCGTTGGAGACGACCGAACCTACGAGCAGTACTTC. As protein: CSVGDDRTYEQYF.

V usage is TRBV10-3 and J usage is TRBJ1-2; 7 bases map to TRBD1. This CDR3 comprises 14 residues. Trimming at V came to 6 bases and at J to 4 bases, leaving 8 bases not matched to a gene. The germline V gene encodes CDR1 ENHRY and CDR2 SYGVKD. As DNA, the CDR3 is TGTGCCATCAGCAAAGACAGGGAGGGCTATGGCTACACCTTC. Protein: CAISKDREGYGYTF.